The 22 T cell receptor beta chains presented below share a single source sample, sequenced in a study of siplizumab effects on memory and regulatory T cells. The protocol was immunoSEQ multiplex PCR, while the TCRdb copy is restricted to in-frame clones and leaves out a portion. The sample consists of about 57,000 clones, less than 90% of them appearing once. The source material was memory CD4+ T cells sorted from blood. All receptors derive from a human donor in good health.

The chain uses TRBV18 and TRBJ2-5, with D possibly being TRBD1 (6 bases). The V end was cut by 3 bases, the J end by 2 bases, with 13 bases between. Germline assignment: CDR1 KGHSH and CDR2 LQKENI. CDR3 length: 15 amino acids. The CDR3 sequence is CASSPDSTAQETQYF. For the CDR3, the DNA is TGTGCCAGCTCACCGGACAGCACTGCTCAAGAGACCCAGTACTTC.

The rearrangement joins TRBV18 to TRBJ2-5, with 8 bases aligning to TRBD1. The CDR3 spans 15 residues. Germline loops: CDR1 KGHSH, CDR2 LQKENI. With V trimmed by 0 bases and J by 1 base, 1 base remained unmatched. The CDR3 region is CASSPPGQVQETQYF. The CDR3, as DNA: TGTGCCAGCTCACCACCGGGACAGGTCCAAGAGACCCAGTACTTC.

The CDR3 sequence: CASSRSYGYTF. DNA of the CDR3: TGTGCCAGCTCCAGGAGTTATGGCTACACCTTC. The rearrangement joins TRBV2 to TRBJ1-2; D not resolved. CDR1 is SNHLY and CDR2 is FYNNEI in the germline V gene. The length of the CDR3 is 11 residues. V gave up 8 bases and J gave up 5 bases, with 9 bases separating them.

The chain has TRBV19 and TRBJ2-7; D is possibly TRBD2 (7 bases). V was trimmed by 7 bases and J by 5 bases, leaving 18 bases between them. The germline V gene encodes CDR1 LNHDA and CDR2 SQIVND (reference sequence). The CDR3 consists of 14 residues. CDR3 in DNA: TGTGCCAGTAATCAGGGGTCGCGGGGGCACGAGCAGTACTTC. It specifies CASNQGSRGHEQYF.

This rearrangement joins TRBV15 to TRBJ2-5; D unresolved. V was trimmed by 5 bases and J by 0 bases, leaving 4 bases between them. This CDR3 is built from 12 residues. The germline V gene encodes CDR1 LNHNV and CDR2 YYDKDF (reference sequence). This CDR3 reads CATSPHQETQYF. CDR3 sequence (DNA): TGTGCCACCAGCCCCCACCAAGAGACCCAGTACTTC.

The chain uses TRBV5-1 and TRBJ2-4; maybe TRBD2 (5 bases). Trimming shortened V by 1 base and J by 2 bases, and 13 bases separated the two germline ends. This CDR3 comprises 16 residues. Germline V gene lookup returns CDR1 SGHRS and CDR2 YFSETQ. Written as DNA, the CDR3 is TGCGCCAGCAGCTTGTTTAGCGCGGATCCCAAAAACATTCAGTACTTC. Encoded protein: CASSLFSADPKNIQYF.

The chain employs TRBV6-5 and TRBJ2-7; D gene ambiguous. The length of the CDR3 is 13 residues. Trimming shortened V by 5 bases and J by 5 bases, and 13 bases separated the two germline ends. The germline CDR1 and CDR2 sequences are MNHEY and SVGAGI. Written as DNA, the CDR3 is TGTGCCAGCAGTGAAATCCGCAAAGACGAGCAGTACTTC. Protein sequence: CASSEIRKDEQYF.

The chain recombines TRBV11-2 with TRBJ1-3; D gene ambiguous. Trimming took 3 bases from V and 2 from J, leaving 8 bases between them. Germline loops: CDR1 SGHAT, CDR2 FQNNGV. The length of the CDR3 is 14 residues. CDR3: CASSFSYAGNTIYF. CDR3 DNA sequence: TGTGCCAGCAGCTTTTCATATGCTGGAAACACCATATATTTT.

To note about this clone: The DNA is omitted, as the CDR3 cannot be located on it reliably, and the CDR3 follows TCRdb's listing. J is TRBJ1-1 and V is TRBV6-1. A total of 13 residues make up the CDR3, ends included. Germline CDR1 MNHNS, CDR2 SASEGT. The CDR3 is CASILDGNTEAFF.

There are a few counts of this clone. The gene calls are TRBV10-1 and TRBJ2-3; D unresolved. CDR1 and CDR2 (germline): WNHNN, SYGVQD (reference sequence). V gave up 4 bases and J gave up 0 bases, with 8 bases separating them. CDR3 size: 14 residues. The CDR3, as DNA: TGCGCCAGCAGTGGGGAACTGAGCACAGATACGCAGTATTTT. Protein: CASSGELSTDTQYF.

V usage is TRBV9 and J usage is TRBJ2-5; D is uncertain. The tail of the sequence fits TRBJ2-7 better, so the J call may be wrong. There are 14 residues in the CDR3. CDR1 SGDLS and CDR2 YYNGEE come from the germline V gene. CDR3 sequence reads: CASSPTPNSYEQYF. The CDR3 coding sequence is TGTGCCAGCAGCCCCACCCCCAACTCCTACGAGCAGTACTTC.

The genes are TRBV7-2 and TRBJ2-6; no clear D. Germline CDR1 SGHTA, CDR2 FQGNSA. This CDR3 is built from 14 residues. Trimming took 5 bases from V and 2 from J, leaving 7 bases between them. CDR3 region: CASSRAAGANVLTF. The CDR3 nucleotides are TGTGCCAGCAGCAGGGCAGCTGGGGCCAACGTCCTGACTTTC.

This clone turned up a few times. The gene calls are TRBV27 and TRBJ2-7, with D uncertain. CDR1 and CDR2 (germline): MNHEY, SMNVEV (reference sequence). The CDR3 sequence is 13 residues long. Trimming pared 2 bases from V and 3 bases from J, leaving 8 bases between. The DNA of the CDR3 is TGTGCCAGCAGTTTAAAACCGTACTACGAGCAGTACTTC. It encodes CASSLKPYYEQYF.

This clone was counted between two and nine times. This sequence joins TRBV12-2 and TRBJ2-7; TRBD1, as called in the table, went unchecked against the DNA. TRBV12-2 is noted as a pseudogene. The CDR3 spans 13 residues. The CDR3 reads CASRRGPPYEQYF. DNA for the CDR3: TGTGCAAGTCGCAGGGGTCCTCCGTACGAGCAGTACTTC.

The V and J genes are TRBV5-6 and TRBJ2-1, with D tentatively TRBD2 (5 bases). The V end was cut by 4 bases, the J end by 7 bases, with 15 bases between. The CDR3 covers 14 residues. Germline V gives CDR1 SGHDT, CDR2 YYEEEE. Written as DNA, the CDR3 is TGTGCCAGCAGCCTAGGAGGATTGGGGAATGAGCAGTTCTTC. Translation gives CASSLGGLGNEQFF.

The chain has TRBV10-3 and TRBJ1-2, with 11 bases matching TRBD1. With V trimmed by 4 bases and J by 3 bases, 7 bases remained unmatched. There are 16 residues in the CDR3. Germline-derived CDR1 and CDR2 are ENHRY and SYGVKD. CDR3 DNA: TGTGCCATCAGTGTCGGACAGGGGGCTAAGGACTATGGCTACACCTTC. As protein: CAISVGQGAKDYGYTF.

The chain couples TRBV2 to TRBJ1-5, with TRBD1 matching over 7 bases. Germline V gives CDR1 SNHLY, CDR2 FYNNEI. V dropped 8 bases and J dropped 3; count of bases not matched to a gene: 4. CDR3 length: 13 residues. The chain's CDR3 is CASLGQLNQPQHF. The CDR3 DNA is TGTGCCAGCCTGGGACAGCTCAATCAGCCCCAGCATTTT.

V gene TRBV10-3 combines with J gene TRBJ2-7, with D maybe TRBD1 (6 bases). Per germline, CDR1 ENHRY and CDR2 SYGVKD. This CDR3 is built from 13 residues. The V end lost 6 bases, the J end lost 4 bases, and 13 bases lay between the germline ends. The CDR3 bases are TGTGCCATCAGCCCCTCCCAGGGGTACGAGCAGTACTTC. Translating it yields CAISPSQGYEQYF.

This clone is a singleton in its sample. The CDR3 here is CASSNPSRYNEQFF. The CDR3 DNA sequence: TGTGCCAGTAGTAATCCTAGCCGGTACAATGAGCAGTTCTTC. The chain recombines TRBV19 with TRBJ2-1, with D tentatively TRBD2 (5 bases). The CDR3 is 14 amino acids. In germline, CDR1 is LNHDA, CDR2 SQIVND (reference sequence). The ends were cut back, 4 bases at V and 4 bases at J, with 11 bases in the middle.

The genes are TRBV10-3 and TRBJ2-2; 9 nucleotides match TRBD2. This CDR3 has 16 amino acids. Losses at the gene ends were 1 base for V and 4 bases for J; bases not matched to a gene: 4. CDR1 and CDR2 (germline): ENHRY, SYGVKD. This CDR3 reads CAISEFDSGSTGELFF. The CDR3 DNA reads TGTGCCATCAGTGAGTTCGATAGCGGGAGCACCGGGGAGCTGTTTTTT.

V gene TRBV4-2 combines with J gene TRBJ2-3; possibly TRBD1 or TRBD2 for D (6 bases each). The CDR3 has 16 amino acids. Looked up from germline, CDR1 is LGHNA and CDR2 is YNFKEQ. Trimming took off 4 bases at V and 1 base at J, with 15 bases between the two ends. The CDR3 nucleotides read TGTGCCAGCAGCCCCGGAGGGGGTAGCGGCACAGATACGCAGTATTTT. Protein sequence: CASSPGGGSGTDTQYF.

The table lists this clone with a few counts. The chain uses TRBV5-6 and TRBJ1-4; D might be TRBD1 (5 bases). This CDR3 spans 14 amino acids. Germline values: CDR1 SGHDT, CDR2 YYEEEE. Between the trimmed V and J ends, which lost 0 bases and 8 bases, there was a span of 11 bases. CDR3 bases: TGTGCCAGCAGCTTGGCAGGGAACAGGGAAAAACTGTTTTTT. Its translation is CASSLAGNREKLFF.